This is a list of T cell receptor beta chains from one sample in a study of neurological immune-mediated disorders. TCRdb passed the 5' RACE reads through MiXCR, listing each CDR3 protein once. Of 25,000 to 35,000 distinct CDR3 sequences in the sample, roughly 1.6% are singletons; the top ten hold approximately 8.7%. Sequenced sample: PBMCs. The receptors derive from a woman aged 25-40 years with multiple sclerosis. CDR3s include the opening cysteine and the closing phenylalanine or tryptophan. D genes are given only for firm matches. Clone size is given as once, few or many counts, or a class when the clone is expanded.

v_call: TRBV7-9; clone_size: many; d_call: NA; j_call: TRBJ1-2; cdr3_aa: CASSKDSDFNYEVDGYTF; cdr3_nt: TGTGCCAGCAGCAAAGACAGCGATTTTAACTATGAGGTTGATGGCTACACCTTC
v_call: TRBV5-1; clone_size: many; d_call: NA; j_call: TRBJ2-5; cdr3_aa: CASSLRGDETQYF; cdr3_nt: TGCGCCAGCAGCTTGCGAGGGGATGAGACCCAGTACTTC
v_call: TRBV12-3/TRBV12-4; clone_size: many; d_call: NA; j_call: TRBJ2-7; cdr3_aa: CASSLRDITYEQYF; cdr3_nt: TGTGCCAGCAGTTTAAGGGACATTACCTACGAGCAGTACTTC
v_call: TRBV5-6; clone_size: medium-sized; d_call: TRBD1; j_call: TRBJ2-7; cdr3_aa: CASSSRTGDYEQYF; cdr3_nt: TGTGCCAGCAGCTCTCGGACAGGGGACTACGAGCAGTACTTC
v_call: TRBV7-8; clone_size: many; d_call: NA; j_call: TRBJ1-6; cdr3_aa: CASSMGPLYSPLHF; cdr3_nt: TGTGCCAGCAGCATGGGACCGTTATATTCACCCCTCCACTTT
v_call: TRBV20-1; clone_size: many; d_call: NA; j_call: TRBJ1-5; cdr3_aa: CSARQGSRNQPQHF; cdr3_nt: TGCAGTGCTAGACAGGGGTCGCGCAATCAGCCCCAGCATTTT
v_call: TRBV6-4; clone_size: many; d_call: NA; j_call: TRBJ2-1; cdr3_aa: CASSGGSGNEQFF; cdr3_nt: TGTGCCAGCAGCGGGGGCTCGGGTAATGAGCAGTTCTTC
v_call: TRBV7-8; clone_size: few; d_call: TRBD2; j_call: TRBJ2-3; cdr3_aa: CASSITGTSGTDTQYF; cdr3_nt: TGTGCCAGCAGCATCACCGGGACTAGCGGCACAGATACGCAGTATTTT
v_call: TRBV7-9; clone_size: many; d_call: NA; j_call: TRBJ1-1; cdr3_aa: CASSFPQGANTEAFF; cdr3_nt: TGTGCCAGCAGCTTCCCGCAGGGTGCGAACACTGAAGCTTTCTTT
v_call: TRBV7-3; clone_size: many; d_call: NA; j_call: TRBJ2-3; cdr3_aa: CASSRGAYPSTDTQYF; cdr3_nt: TGTGCCAGCAGCCGAGGAGCGTACCCTAGCACAGATACGCAGTATTTT
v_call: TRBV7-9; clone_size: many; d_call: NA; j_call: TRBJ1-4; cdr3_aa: CASSLAGGNEKLFF; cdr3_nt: TGTGCCAGCAGCTTAGCTGGGGGGAATGAAAAACTGTTTTTT
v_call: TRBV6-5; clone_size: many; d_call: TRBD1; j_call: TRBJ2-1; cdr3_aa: CASRSDRGSYNEQFF; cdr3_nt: TGTGCCAGCAGAAGCGACAGGGGATCCTACAATGAGCAGTTCTTC